This TCR beta chain appears in the sequencing data of a study of cytomegalovirus exposure and HLA in healthy donors. Study-level findings and limits: Most TCR beta V segments were productive about 87% or about 30% of the time in an earlier analysis.

J lost 6 bases, V lost 5 bases, and 9 bases had no gene match. There are 14 residues in the CDR3. Germline CDR1 SEHNR, CDR2 FQNEAQ (reference sequence). Note on this clone: Its antigen is not known.

The PCR employed 60 Vbeta primers together with 13 Jbeta primers. Per the authors' pipeline: Unique TCR beta chains totaled some 80 million in a later count, with around 11 million of them shared. Here immunoSEQ multiplex PCR was the method, and the copy in TCRdb shows in-frame clones only, minus some. The V and J calls and clone size were taken over from that table, and D and trimming were inferred from the DNA. The ten most abundant clones cover about 4.1% of a sample with approximately 76,000 clones. This TCR derives from a man aged 18 to 29 in good health and CMV-seropositive. The rearrangement joins TRBV7-9 to TRBJ1-1; 7 bases are shared with TRBD1. The sample taken for sequencing was PBMCs. DNA of the CDR3: TGTGCCAGCAGCCCAAAGTCCGACAGGGCTGAAGCTTTCTTT. Its protein is CASSPKSDRAEAFF. The variable domain in full, completed from reference TRBV7-9 and TRBJ1-1, reads DTGVSQNPRHKITKRGQNVTFRCDPISEHNRLYWYRQTLGQGPEFLTYFQNEAQLEKSRLLSDRFSAERPKGSFSTLEIQRTEQGDSAMYLCASSPKSDRAEAFFGQGTRLTVV.